A single sample is the source of the 30 T cell receptor beta chains below, sequenced in a study of blood T cell repertoires in COVID-19. The protocol was immunoSEQ multiplex PCR, while the TCRdb copy is restricted to in-frame clones and leaves out a portion. The top ten clones hold roughly 1.6% of a sample with 250,000 to 350,000 clones, 86% of them seen once. The sample consisted of peripheral blood. The receptors were sampled from a woman between 50 and 59 years old with acute or convalescent COVID-19.

The rearrangement joins TRBV6-5 to TRBJ1-5; TRBD1 matches at 7 bases. The CDR3 is 14 amino acids. The germline gives CDR1 MNHEY, CDR2 SVGAGI. The junction had 6 bases not matched to a gene; V was cut back by 7 bases and J by 3 bases. CDR3 coding DNA: TGTGCCAGCAATCCCGGGACAGTCAATCAGCCCCAGCATTTT. Residues: CASNPGTVNQPQHF.

This clone was recorded once. The rearrangement joins TRBV7-9 to TRBJ2-1; TRBD2 aligns across 7 bases. This CDR3 spans 15 amino acids. CDR1 and CDR2 (germline): SEHNR, FQNEAQ (reference sequence). With V trimmed by 2 bases and J by 4 bases, 5 bases remained unmatched. CDR3 nucleotide sequence: TGTGCCAGCAGCTTATTGGGGGGGAGTTACAATGAGCAGTTCTTC. It encodes CASSLLGGSYNEQFF.

The chain uses TRBV6-8 and TRBJ2-3, with D possibly being TRBD2 (5 bases). CDR3 length: 16 residues. Per germline, CDR1 MNHGY and CDR2 SAAAGT. The V and J ends lost 2 bases and 4 bases respectively, with 16 bases between them. The CDR3 DNA is TGTGCCAGCAGTTACGGGGTGGGAGTGTGGGCAGATACGCAGTATTTT. Translated, it gives CASSYGVGVWADTQYF.

The chain combines TRBV28 with TRBJ2-3; D is undetermined. Between the trimmed V and J ends, which lost 5 bases and 1 base, there was a span of 13 bases. The CDR3 has 15 amino acids. The germline CDR1 and CDR2 sequences are MDHEN and SYDVKM. The CDR3 sequence is CASSPRSHGTDTQYF. The CDR3 bases are TGTGCCAGCAGTCCCCGAAGCCATGGCACAGATACGCAGTATTTT. The whole variable domain, remainder taken from reference TRBV28 and TRBJ2-3, is DVKVTQSSRYLVKRTGEKVFLECVQDMDHENMFWYRQDPGLGLRLIYFSYDVKMKEKGDIPEGYSVSREKKERFSLILESASTNQTSMYLCASSPRSHGTDTQYFGPGTRLTVL.

The rearrangement joins TRBV4-1 to TRBJ2-2; 9 nucleotides align to TRBD2. Unmatched junction bases numbered 5, after V lost 6 bases and J lost 6 bases. Per germline, CDR1 MGHRA and CDR2 YSYEKL. The CDR3 loop spans 14 amino acids. CDR3 in amino acids: CASSGGGEAGELFF. The DNA of the CDR3 is TGCGCCAGCAGTGGCGGGGGGGAGGCCGGGGAGCTGTTTTTT.

This chain connects TRBV6-5 to TRBJ1-6; 7 bases are a match to TRBD1. This CDR3 has 14 residues. J lost 8 bases, V lost 6 bases, and 7 bases had no gene match. Per germline, CDR1 MNHEY and CDR2 SVGAGI. CDR3 DNA: TGTGCCAGCAGACCGGGACAGCAGTATTCACCCCTCCACTTT. This gives the protein CASRPGQQYSPLHF.

Notes on this clone: At one boundary the junction diverges from the germline segment, which might be a read error. The rearrangement joins TRBV2 to TRBJ1-2; D is perhaps TRBD1 (6 bases). There are 13 residues in the CDR3. Germline CDR1 reads SNHLY; CDR2 reads FYNNEI. Here the CDR3 DNA reads TGTGCCAGCAAAAACGATGAACAGAGGGGGATCTACTTC. Protein sequence: CASKNDEQRGIYF.

J is TRBJ2-1 and V is TRBV7-3; the D gene is possibly TRBD2 (5 bases). The V end lost 5 bases, the J end lost 0 bases, and 11 bases lay between the germline ends. This CDR3 spans 15 amino acids. Germline CDR1 is SGHTA and CDR2 is FQGTGA. CDR3 sequence (DNA): TGTGCCAGCAGCGATCTTGGGAGCTCCTACAATGAGCAGTTCTTC. Residues: CASSDLGSSYNEQFF.

The chain couples TRBV6-5 to TRBJ1-6; a weak D match, TRBD1 (6 bases). This CDR3 is built from 15 residues. Trimming shortened V by 0 bases and J by 5 bases, and 8 bases separated the two germline ends. From germline, CDR1 is MNHEY and CDR2 SVGAGI. The CDR3 DNA is TGTGCCAGCAGTTACTCTTCAGGGGATAATTCACCCCTCCACTTT. Its protein product is CASSYSSGDNSPLHF.

The V and J genes are TRBV10-3 and TRBJ2-7; 10 bases fit TRBD1. Germline CDR1 and CDR2: ENHRY and SYGVKD. V was clipped by 7 bases and J by 6 bases; unmatched bases: 12. The CDR3 loop spans 15 amino acids. In DNA, the CDR3 is TGTGCCATCACCCGACAGGGGGCAGAAATGAGCGAGCAGTACTTC. Residues: CAITRQGAEMSEQYF.

The chain is built from TRBV6-2 or TRBV6-3 and TRBJ2-7; 8 bases line up with TRBD2. Unmatched junction bases numbered 4, after V lost 4 bases and J lost 5 bases. This CDR3 has 13 residues. Germline CDR1 is MNHEY and CDR2 is SVGEGT. The CDR3 DNA reads as TGTGCCAGCAGTTCCAGCGGGAGCCACGAGCAGTACTTC. Protein sequence: CASSSSGSHEQYF.

This rearrangement joins TRBV4-1 to TRBJ2-1; TRBD2 matches at 14 bases. The V gene end was trimmed by 4 bases and the J gene end by 1 base; junction bases not matched to a gene: 9. Germline assignment: CDR1 MGHRA and CDR2 YSYEKL. The CDR3 sequence is 19 residues long. The CDR3: CASSPAGTSGSRSYNEQFF. In DNA, the CDR3 is TGCGCCAGCAGCCCCGCCGGGACTAGCGGGAGCAGGTCCTACAATGAGCAGTTCTTC.

The chain couples TRBV19 to TRBJ2-5; 8 bases agree with TRBD1. The CDR3 length is 14 residues. The J segment lost 5 bases and the V segment lost 3 bases, leaving 5 bases of the junction unmatched. The germline CDR1 and CDR2 sequences are LNHDA and SQIVND (reference sequence). The CDR3: CASSISGGKETQYF. The CDR3 DNA sequence: TGTGCCAGTAGTATTTCAGGGGGCAAGGAGACCCAGTACTTC. Full variable domain (missing parts from reference TRBV19 and TRBJ2-5): DGGITQSPKYLFRKEGQNVTLSCEQNLNHDAMYWYRQDPGQGLRLIYYSQIVNDFQKGDIAEGYSVSREKKESFPLTVTSAQKNPTAFYLCASSISGGKETQYFGPGTRLLVL.

The chain links TRBV6-2 or TRBV6-3 to TRBJ1-5, with 7 bases fitting TRBD1. CDR1 is MNHEY, CDR2 SVGEGT, per germline. V dropped 6 bases and J dropped 9; count of bases not matched to a gene: 11. The length of the CDR3 is 14 residues. This CDR3 is CASSNRDSRRPQHF. DNA of the CDR3: TGTGCCAGCAGCAACCGGGACAGTCGGCGGCCCCAGCATTTT.

The gene calls are TRBV5-1 and TRBJ2-3; 7 bases line up with TRBD1. This CDR3 region has 13 residues. Trimming at V came to 4 bases and at J to 6 bases, leaving 5 bases not matched to a gene. In germline, CDR1 is SGHRS, CDR2 YFSETQ. This CDR3 is CASSDPTGDTQYF. The CDR3 DNA reads TGCGCCAGCAGCGACCCGACAGGGGATACGCAGTATTTT.

The chain couples TRBV7-3 to TRBJ1-4, with 8 bases fitting TRBD1. The CDR3 consists of 17 residues. J gave up 3 bases and V 4 bases, and 10 bases lay outside the gene matches. Germline loops: CDR1 SGHTA, CDR2 FQGTGA. CDR3 sequence: CASSSPVGQEANEKLFF. The CDR3, as DNA: TGTGCCAGCAGCTCACCTGTGGGACAGGAAGCTAATGAAAAACTGTTTTTT.

The chain couples TRBV5-1 to TRBJ2-1; the D is unclear. This CDR3 has 12 amino acids. V was trimmed by 5 bases and J by 8 bases, leaving 11 bases between them. Germline V CDR1 and CDR2: SGHRS, YFSETQ. DNA for the CDR3: TGCGCCAGCAGTAAGAGTTTCGATGAGCAGTTCTTC. It codes for CASSKSFDEQFF.

This chain connects TRBV15 to TRBJ2-7; perhaps TRBD1 as D (6 bases). Trimming shortened V by 7 bases and J by 5 bases, and 15 bases separated the two germline ends. CDR3 length: 13 residues. Germline loops: CDR1 LNHNV, CDR2 YYDKDF (reference sequence). DNA of the CDR3: TGTGCCACCACCTTAAGTTACAGGGACGAGCAGTACTTC. Its protein is CATTLSYRDEQYF.

The chain couples TRBV7-3 to TRBJ2-1; TRBD2 might be the D (5 bases). The V end lost 5 bases, the J end lost 0 bases, and 8 bases lay between the germline ends. Germline V gene data show CDR1 as SGHTA and CDR2 as FQGTGA. This CDR3 spans 14 amino acids. CDR3 residues: CASSRGSSYNEQFF. The CDR3 DNA reads TGTGCCAGCAGCCGTGGGAGCTCCTACAATGAGCAGTTCTTC.

CDR3 amino acids: CAWSVGGGSDTQYF. DNA for the CDR3: TGTGCCTGGAGTGTAGGGGGCGGGTCAGATACGCAGTATTTT. The chain is built from TRBV30 and TRBJ2-3; 7 bases agree with TRBD1. With V trimmed by 0 bases and J by 4 bases, 4 bases remained unmatched. CDR1 and CDR2 (germline): GTSNPN, SVGIG (reference sequence). The CDR3 length is 14 residues.

V usage is TRBV7-2 and J usage is TRBJ2-7; D might be TRBD2 (7 bases). From germline, CDR1 is SGHTA and CDR2 FQGNSA. Trimming shortened V by 3 bases and J by 5 bases, and 14 bases separated the two germline ends. The CDR3 loop spans 14 amino acids. In nucleotides, the CDR3 is TGTGCCAGCAGCTTTGGGGGGGGGCTGGACGAGCAGTACTTC. Translation gives CASSFGGGLDEQYF.

The V call is TRBV9, the J call TRBJ1-2; D may be TRBD1 (6 bases). V shed 2 bases and J shed 1 base, with 15 bases lying between them. Looked up from germline, CDR1 is SGDLS and CDR2 is YYNGEE. There are 16 residues in the CDR3. The CDR3 protein is CASSVPREGGNYGYTF. The CDR3 coding sequence is TGTGCCAGCAGCGTCCCCAGGGAAGGGGGTAACTATGGCTACACCTTC. Drawing the rest from reference TRBV9 and TRBJ1-2, the complete variable domain is DSGVTQTPKHLITATGQRVTLRCSPRSGDLSVYWYQQSLDQGLQFLIQYYNGEERAKGNILERFSAQQFPDLHSELNLSSLELGDSALYFCASSVPREGGNYGYTFGSGTRLTVV.

V gene TRBV7-2 combines with J gene TRBJ2-7; possibly TRBD2 for D (5 bases). The CDR3 covers 15 residues. Per germline, CDR1 SGHTA and CDR2 FQGNSA. V was cut by 5 bases and J by 0 bases, with 14 bases left in between. This CDR3 is CASSGERNPSYEQYF. In DNA, the CDR3 is TGTGCCAGCAGCGGAGAGCGGAACCCCTCCTACGAGCAGTACTTC.

The gene calls are TRBV9 and TRBJ1-2, with D possibly being TRBD1 (6 bases). Germline V gives CDR1 SGDLS, CDR2 YYNGEE. Trimming cost V 0 bases and J 5 bases, with 14 bases left between them. This CDR3 comprises 15 residues. The CDR3 nucleotides are TGTGCCAGCAGCGTAGACCCAGGGGCCCCTTATGGCTACACCTTC. Translation: CASSVDPGAPYGYTF.

The chain joins TRBV20-1 to TRBJ2-7; tentatively, D is TRBD1 (5 bases). The germline V gene encodes CDR1 DFQATT and CDR2 SNEGSKA (reference sequence). V dropped 3 bases and J dropped 6 bases, with 15 bases sitting between them. The CDR3 extends over 13 amino acids. The CDR3 sequence is CSASLQGTPEQYF. As DNA, the CDR3 is TGCAGTGCTAGTCTTCAGGGCACACCCGAGCAGTACTTC.

The chain combines TRBV7-8 with TRBJ2-2; 9 nucleotides agree with TRBD1. Trimming removed 6 bases from V and 1 base from J; junction bases left unmatched: 6. Germline CDR1 reads SGHVS; CDR2 reads FQNEAQ. This CDR3 spans 16 amino acids. In DNA, the CDR3 is TGTGCCAGCAGTTATAGGACAGGGGTGAACACCGGGGAGCTGTTTTTT. Translated, it gives CASSYRTGVNTGELFF.

The gene calls are TRBV14 and TRBJ2-3, with D possibly matching TRBD2 (5 bases). Germline CDR1 and CDR2: SGHDN and FVKESK. V was clipped by 4 bases and J by 6 bases, with 11 bases between them. This CDR3 is 13 amino acids long. CDR3 bases: TGTGCCAGCAGCCGCCTGGAGGTGGATACGCAGTATTTT. It codes for CASSRLEVDTQYF.

The rearrangement links TRBV28 to TRBJ2-5; 11 bases line up with TRBD2. The CDR3 is 18 residues long. V trimming: 5 bases; J trimming: 5 bases; junction bases outside the gene matches: 16. Germline V gene sequence: CDR1 MDHEN, CDR2 SYDVKM. The CDR3 loop is CASSLLAGASLWRETQYF. The CDR3 bases are TGTGCCAGCAGTCTACTAGCGGGAGCTTCCTTGTGGCGGGAGACCCAGTACTTC.

The chain is built from TRBV9 and TRBJ2-7; possibly TRBD2 for D (5 bases). The CDR3 extends over 16 amino acids. V dropped 0 bases and J dropped 6 bases, with 19 bases sitting between them. Germline CDR1 SGDLS, CDR2 YYNGEE. The CDR3 bases are TGTGCCAGCAGCGTAGAGTCAGTAGGGAGCCTTTCCGAGCAGTACTTC. It specifies CASSVESVGSLSEQYF.

The chain carries TRBV3-1 (or the pseudogene TRBV3-2) and TRBJ2-7; TRBD2 matches 7 bases. Trimming cost V 7 bases and J 2 bases; bases outside gene matches: 5. CDR1 LGHDT and CDR2 YNNKEL come from the germline V gene (reference sequence). The CDR3 is 13 amino acids. The CDR3 DNA sequence: TGTGCCAGCACCCTGGGAGGGACCTACGAGCAGTACTTC. Its translation is CASTLGGTYEQYF.